This entry features one T cell receptor (beta chain) sequence. What it binds is not known. Germline values: CDR1 SGHNT, CDR2 YYREEE (reference sequence). Trimming took 2 bases from V and 10 from J; bases not matched to a gene: 9. The CDR3 is made up of 15 amino acids. This sample stems from a study of T cells after yellow fever vaccination. One entry per CDR3 protein, called by TCRdb with MiXCR from the 5' RACE reads. The sample lists some 550,000 distinct CDR3 sequences; about 19% were seen once. Study findings and constraints: The secondary response showed a weaker magnitude and a faster peak, day 5 versus 15. Contamination by abundant bulk-population clonotypes could be present in FACS-sorted repertoires.

The sequencing here drew on PBMCs, taken 15 days after the yellow fever booster vaccination. This receptor was identified in a man younger than 45 who received the YFV17D yellow fever vaccine. The chain couples TRBV5-4 to TRBJ2-1, with 10 bases that match TRBD2. CDR3 sequence reads: CASSFTELAGDEQFF. The CDR3 bases are TGTGCCAGCAGCTTCACAGAGCTAGCGGGAGACGAGCAGTTCTTC.